This T cell receptor (beta chain) derives from a study of blood T cell repertoires in COVID-19. TCRdb's copy holds only in-frame clones and misses some; the assay was immunoSEQ multiplex PCR. The sample consists of about 160,000 clones, approximately 88% of them appearing once. V shed 3 bases and J 5 bases; nucleotides not matched to a gene: 9. CDR1 SGHVS and CDR2 FQNEAQ come from the germline V gene. The CDR3 loop spans 16 amino acids. Sequencing input: PBMCs or T cells enriched from blood (not recorded which). The sequence was obtained from a woman in her forties or fifties who had recovered from COVID-19. The chain carries TRBV7-8 and TRBJ2-1, with 8 bases lining up with TRBD1. CDR3 nucleotides: TGTGCCAGCAGCTTGGGGGCAGGGGGCACCCACAATGAGCAGTTCTTC. It specifies CASSLGAGGTHNEQFF.